This T cell receptor beta chain comes out of a study of cytomegalovirus exposure and HLA in healthy donors. Each donor was healthy, and each was a bone marrow donor. This CDR3 region has 15 residues. CDR1 and CDR2 from the germline V gene are SEHNR and FQNEAQ (reference sequence). The J segment lost 2 bases and the V segment lost 4 bases, leaving 4 bases of the junction unmatched. Use of 60 Vbeta and 13 Jbeta primers characterized the PCR. Original processing notes: Later, an analysis found about 80 million unique TCR beta chains, and about 9.9 million of these were shared. Libraries were prepared by immunoSEQ multiplex PCR; TCRdb keeps only in-frame clonotypes and omits some of them. V, J and clone size reflect that table, while D and trimming were determined from the DNA. This table has under 200,000 clones, roughly 74% appearing once.

Sequencing input: PBMCs. This TCR was sampled from a woman aged 25-40 years in good health and CMV-seronegative. The V call is TRBV7-9, the J call TRBJ2-7; TRBD1 matches at 11 bases. CDR3 nucleotide sequence: TGTGCCAGCAGCTGGGGGACAGGGGGACCCTACGAGCAGTACTTC. Translating gives CASSWGTGGPYEQYF.